These 16 T cell receptor beta chains were sequenced from one sample in a study of T cell responses to AZD1222 COVID-19 vaccine. Sequenced by immunoSEQ multiplex PCR; TCRdb stores in-frame clones only, minus some. The repertoire holds around 99,000 clones, with 90% to 95% as singletons. Sequencing was performed on peripheral blood, taken 28 days after the second AZD1222 dose. The receptors come from an adult who received the AZD1222 COVID-19 vaccine.

The chain uses TRBV7-3 and TRBJ2-3; 7 bases map to TRBD1. The germline gives CDR1 SGHTA, CDR2 FQGTGA. V was clipped by 3 bases and J by 1 base; unmatched bases: 4. The CDR3 sequence is 15 residues long. The CDR3 spells CASSFTGDRTDTQYF. The CDR3 DNA reads as TGTGCCAGCAGCTTTACAGGGGACCGCACAGATACGCAGTATTTT.

This clone showed up just once. The chain is built from TRBV29-1 and TRBJ2-1, with D perhaps given as TRBD1 or TRBD2 (5 bases each). Trimming left V 4 bases short and J 7 bases short, with 26 bases between. The CDR3 sequence is 17 residues long. In germline, CDR1 is SQVTM, CDR2 ANQGSEA. This chain's CDR3 is CSVGGPTRGTSMNEQFF. DNA for the CDR3: TGCAGCGTTGGGGGCCCCACGAGGGGAACTAGTATGAATGAGCAGTTCTTC.

V is TRBV28 and J is TRBJ2-2, with TRBD1 matching over 9 bases. In germline, CDR1 is MDHEN, CDR2 SYDVKM. The CDR3 is made up of 16 amino acids. The J segment lost 3 bases and the V segment lost 6 bases, leaving 8 bases of the junction unmatched. The CDR3 here is CASRTGQGLYTGELFF. CDR3 in DNA: TGTGCCAGCAGAACCGGACAGGGGCTTTACACCGGGGAGCTGTTTTTT.

The chain uses TRBV10-2 and TRBJ2-7, with D perhaps TRBD2 (6 bases). There are 13 residues in the CDR3. Per germline, CDR1 WSHSY and CDR2 SAAADI. V gave up 3 bases and J gave up 1 base, with 7 bases separating them. The CDR3, as DNA: TGCGCCAGCAGTGATGGGAGGTCCTACGAGCAGTACTTC. This gives the protein CASSDGRSYEQYF.

The chain has TRBV11-3 and TRBJ2-1, with no clear D. With 4 bases removed from V and 6 bases from J, the gap between germline ends came to 10 bases. There are 13 residues in the CDR3. In germline, CDR1 is SGHNT, CDR2 YENEEA. CDR3: CASSSLTGNEQFF. In DNA form, the CDR3 reads TGTGCCAGCAGCTCATTAACGGGCAATGAGCAGTTCTTC.

The rearrangement links TRBV28 to TRBJ1-6; no clear D. Trimming cost V 9 bases and J 14 bases, with 20 bases left between them. The CDR3 has 13 amino acids. Germline CDR1 is MDHEN and CDR2 is SYDVKM. The CDR3 region has the DNA TGTGCCAGTACCGACCCTCCGAGTTTGACCCTCCACTTT. It specifies CASTDPPSLTLHF. Combining the CDR3 with reference TRBV28 and TRBJ1-6 gives the whole variable domain DVKVTQSSRYLVKRTGEKVFLECVQDMDHENMFWYRQDPGLGLRLIYFSYDVKMKEKGDIPEGYSVSREKKERFSLILESASTNQTSMYLCASTDPPSLTLHFGNGTRLTVT.

This chain links TRBV6-1 with TRBJ1-5; no firm D call. V was pared by 1 base and J by 7 bases, with 2 bases between. Germline CDR1 and CDR2: MNHNS and SASEGT. The CDR3 totals 11 residues. For the CDR3, the DNA is TGTGCCAGCAGTGAAGACCAGCCCCAGCATTTT. This translates into CASSEDQPQHF.

V usage is TRBV20-1 and J usage is TRBJ2-4, with 8 positions matching TRBD2. V trimming: 3 bases; J trimming: 3 bases; junction bases outside the gene matches: 4. The CDR3 has 14 residues. CDR1 DFQATT and CDR2 SNEGSKA come from the germline V gene (reference sequence). CDR3 sequence reads: CSASRLAGKNIQYF. CDR3 bases: TGCAGTGCTAGTCGCCTAGCGGGCAAAAACATTCAGTACTTC.

The chain links TRBV28 to TRBJ1-5; weak D call: TRBD1 (5 bases). The germline V and J ends were trimmed by 7 bases and 4 bases, with 14 bases remaining between them. Germline loops: CDR1 MDHEN, CDR2 SYDVKM. There are 14 residues in the CDR3. CDR3 residues: CASIHGGLNQPQHF. The CDR3 DNA is TGTGCCAGCATCCACGGGGGTTTGAATCAGCCCCAGCATTTT.

This sequence joins TRBV6-2 or TRBV6-3 and TRBJ2-7, with D uncertain. Trimming pared 5 bases from V and 4 bases from J, leaving 9 bases between. CDR1 is MNHEY and CDR2 is SVGEGT in the germline V gene. This CDR3 is 12 amino acids long. The CDR3 region has the DNA TGTGCCAGCAGTCGCGACCCATACGAGCAGTACTTC. It encodes CASSRDPYEQYF.

The rearrangement links TRBV30 to TRBJ1-5; D ambiguous. Germline CDR1 and CDR2: GTSNPN and SVGIG (reference sequence). V was clipped by 5 bases and J by 4 bases, with 12 bases between them. The CDR3 loop spans 13 amino acids. The CDR3 sequence is CAWSPTGNQPQHF. The CDR3 DNA reads as TGTGCCTGGTCTCCAACTGGGAATCAGCCCCAGCATTTT.

This chain uses TRBV29-1 with TRBJ1-4; the D gene is possibly TRBD1 (5 bases). Germline V gene sequence: CDR1 SQVTM, CDR2 ANQGSEA. V lost 1 base to trimming and J lost 4 bases, with 10 bases between them. This CDR3 is 14 amino acids long. CDR3 sequence: CSVEGGTNNEKLFF. The CDR3 DNA sequence: TGCAGCGTTGAAGGAGGGACTAATAATGAAAAACTGTTTTTT.

V gene TRBV5-1 combines with J gene TRBJ2-1; 11 positions match TRBD2. This CDR3 region has 16 residues. From germline, CDR1 is SGHRS and CDR2 YFSETQ. V lost 1 base and J lost 7; bases outside the gene matches: 7. CDR3 nucleotide sequence: TGCGCCAGCAGCTTGTTTAGCGGGAGGGCGAGGAATGAGCAGTTCTTC. It specifies CASSLFSGRARNEQFF.

V usage is TRBV19 and J usage is TRBJ1-1, with D perhaps TRBD1 (6 bases). The germline V and J ends were trimmed by 1 base and 4 bases, with 19 bases remaining between them. The germline V gene encodes CDR1 LNHDA and CDR2 SQIVND (reference sequence). The CDR3 sequence is 17 residues long. This chain's CDR3 is CASSIAGGASRGTEAFF. CDR3 coding DNA: TGTGCCAGTAGTATAGCGGGGGGCGCATCGAGAGGCACTGAAGCTTTCTTT. Variable domain in full (rest from reference TRBV19 and TRBJ1-1): DGGITQSPKYLFRKEGQNVTLSCEQNLNHDAMYWYRQDPGQGLRLIYYSQIVNDFQKGDIAEGYSVSREKKESFPLTVTSAQKNPTAFYLCASSIAGGASRGTEAFFGQGTRLTVV.

As to this clone: The conserved phenylalanine or tryptophan normally closing the CDR3 is absent here, so this likely arose from a read error. The genes are TRBV3-1 (or the pseudogene TRBV3-2) and TRBJ1-6; D may be TRBD1 (5 bases). CDR1 is LGHDT and CDR2 is YNNKEL in the germline V gene (reference sequence). With 3 bases removed from V and 7 bases from J, the gap between germline ends came to 10 bases. This CDR3 comprises 14 residues. The CDR3 DNA reads TGTGCCAGCAGCCAGGCAGGGTCGAATTCACCCCTCCACCTT. It translates to CASSQAGSNSPLHL.

The genes are TRBV6-1 and TRBJ2-1; D is undetermined. Trimming took 3 bases from V and 5 from J, leaving 2 bases between them. Per germline, CDR1 MNHNS and CDR2 SASEGT. The CDR3 totals 11 residues. The CDR3 spells CASSDNNEQFF. The CDR3 nucleotides are TGTGCCAGCAGTGACAACAATGAGCAGTTCTTC.